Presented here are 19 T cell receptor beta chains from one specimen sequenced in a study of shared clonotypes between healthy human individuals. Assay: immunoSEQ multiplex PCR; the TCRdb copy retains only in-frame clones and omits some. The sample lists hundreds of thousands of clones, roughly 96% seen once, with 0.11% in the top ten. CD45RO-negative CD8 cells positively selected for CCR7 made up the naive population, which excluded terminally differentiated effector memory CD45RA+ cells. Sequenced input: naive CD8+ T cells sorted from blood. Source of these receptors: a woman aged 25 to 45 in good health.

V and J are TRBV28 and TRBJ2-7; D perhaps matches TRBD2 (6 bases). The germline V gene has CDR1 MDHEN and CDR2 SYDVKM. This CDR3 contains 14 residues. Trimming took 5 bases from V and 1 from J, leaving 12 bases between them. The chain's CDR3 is CASSPSGTSYEQYF. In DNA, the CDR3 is TGTGCCAGCAGTCCTTCCGGGACTTCCTACGAGCAGTACTTC. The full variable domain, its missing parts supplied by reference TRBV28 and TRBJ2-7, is DVKVTQSSRYLVKRTGEKVFLECVQDMDHENMFWYRQDPGLGLRLIYFSYDVKMKEKGDIPEGYSVSREKKERFSLILESASTNQTSMYLCASSPSGTSYEQYFGPGTRLTVT.

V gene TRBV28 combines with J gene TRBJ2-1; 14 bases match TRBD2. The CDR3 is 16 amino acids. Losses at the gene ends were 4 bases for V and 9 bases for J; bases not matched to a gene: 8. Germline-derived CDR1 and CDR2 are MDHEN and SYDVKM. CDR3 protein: CASSSTGLAGATEQFF. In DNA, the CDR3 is TGTGCCAGCAGTTCTACGGGACTAGCGGGAGCCACTGAGCAGTTCTTC.

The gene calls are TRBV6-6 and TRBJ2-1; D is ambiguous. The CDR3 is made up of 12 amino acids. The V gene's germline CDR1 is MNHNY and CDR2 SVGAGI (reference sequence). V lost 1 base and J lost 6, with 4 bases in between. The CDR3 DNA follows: TGTGCCAGCAGTTACTGGGGCAATGAGCAGTTCTTC. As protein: CASSYWGNEQFF.

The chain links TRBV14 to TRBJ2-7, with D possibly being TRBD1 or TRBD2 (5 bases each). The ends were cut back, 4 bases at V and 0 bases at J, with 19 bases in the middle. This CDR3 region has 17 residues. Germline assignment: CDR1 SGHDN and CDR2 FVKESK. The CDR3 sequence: CASSPKLRGRYSYEQYF. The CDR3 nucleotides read TGTGCCAGCAGCCCAAAGCTCCGGGGCCGTTACTCCTACGAGCAGTACTTC.

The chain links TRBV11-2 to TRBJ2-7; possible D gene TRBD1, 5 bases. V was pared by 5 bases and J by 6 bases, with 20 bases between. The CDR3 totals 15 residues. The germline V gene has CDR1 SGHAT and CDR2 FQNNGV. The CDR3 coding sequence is TGTGCCAGCAGCACCTTAGTGGGGCTAATTCGCGAGCAGTACTTC. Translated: CASSTLVGLIREQYF.

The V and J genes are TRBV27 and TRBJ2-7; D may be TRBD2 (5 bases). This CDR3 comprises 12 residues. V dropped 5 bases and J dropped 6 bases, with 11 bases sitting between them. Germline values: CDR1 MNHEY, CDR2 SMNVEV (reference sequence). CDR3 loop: CASSTRGREQYF. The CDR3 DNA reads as TGTGCCAGCAGTACTCGGGGTCGCGAGCAGTACTTC.

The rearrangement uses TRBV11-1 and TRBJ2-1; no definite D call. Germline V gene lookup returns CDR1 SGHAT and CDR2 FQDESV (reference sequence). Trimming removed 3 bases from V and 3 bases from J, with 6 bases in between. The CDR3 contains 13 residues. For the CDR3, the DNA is TGTGCCAGCAGCTTGGCCAGCTACAATGAGCAGTTCTTC. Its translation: CASSLASYNEQFF.

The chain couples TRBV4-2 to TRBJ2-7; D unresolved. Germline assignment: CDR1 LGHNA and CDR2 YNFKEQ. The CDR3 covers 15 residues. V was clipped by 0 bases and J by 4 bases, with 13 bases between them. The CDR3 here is CASSQDLFGEYEQYF. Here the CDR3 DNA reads TGTGCCAGCAGCCAAGATCTATTCGGAGAGTACGAGCAGTACTTC.

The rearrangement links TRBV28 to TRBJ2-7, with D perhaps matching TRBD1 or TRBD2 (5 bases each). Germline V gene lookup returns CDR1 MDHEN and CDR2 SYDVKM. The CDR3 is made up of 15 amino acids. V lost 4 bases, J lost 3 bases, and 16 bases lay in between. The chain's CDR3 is CASSSLRAQGYEQYF. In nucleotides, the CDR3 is TGTGCCAGCAGTTCTCTGCGGGCCCAGGGCTACGAGCAGTACTTC.

The CDR3 nucleotides read TGTGCCAGCAGTGGCCGGACACCTAACTATGGCTACACCTTC. As protein: CASSGRTPNYGYTF. The chain employs TRBV6-1 and TRBJ1-2; D perhaps matches TRBD1 (5 bases). The length of the CDR3 is 14 residues. Trimming stripped 4 bases from V and 0 bases from J, with 9 bases between. Per germline, CDR1 MNHNS and CDR2 SASEGT.

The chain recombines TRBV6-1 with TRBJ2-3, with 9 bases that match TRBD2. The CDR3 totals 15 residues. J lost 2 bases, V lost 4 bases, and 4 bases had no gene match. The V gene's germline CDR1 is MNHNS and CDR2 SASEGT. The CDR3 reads CASSVWTSATDTQYF. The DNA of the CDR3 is TGTGCCAGCAGTGTTTGGACTAGCGCCACAGATACGCAGTATTTT.

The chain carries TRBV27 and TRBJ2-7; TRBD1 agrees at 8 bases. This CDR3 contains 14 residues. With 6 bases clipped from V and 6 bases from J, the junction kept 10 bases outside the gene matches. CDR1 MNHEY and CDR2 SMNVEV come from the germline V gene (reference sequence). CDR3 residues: CASSLTGVGGEQYF. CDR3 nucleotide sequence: TGTGCCAGCAGCCTGACAGGGGTCGGGGGCGAGCAGTACTTC.

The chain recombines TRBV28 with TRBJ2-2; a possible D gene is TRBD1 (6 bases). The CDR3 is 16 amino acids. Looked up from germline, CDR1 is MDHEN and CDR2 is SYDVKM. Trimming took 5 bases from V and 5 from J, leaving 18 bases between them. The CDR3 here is CASSPAGTSGTGELFF. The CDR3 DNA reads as TGTGCCAGCAGTCCCGCCGGGACATCGGGGACCGGGGAGCTGTTTTTT.

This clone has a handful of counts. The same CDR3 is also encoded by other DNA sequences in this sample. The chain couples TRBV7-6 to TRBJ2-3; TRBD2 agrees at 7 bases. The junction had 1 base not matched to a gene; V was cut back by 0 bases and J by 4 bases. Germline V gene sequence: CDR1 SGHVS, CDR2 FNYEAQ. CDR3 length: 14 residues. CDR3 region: CASSLAGGADTQYF. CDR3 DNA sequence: TGTGCCAGCAGCTTAGCGGGAGGGGCAGATACGCAGTATTTT.

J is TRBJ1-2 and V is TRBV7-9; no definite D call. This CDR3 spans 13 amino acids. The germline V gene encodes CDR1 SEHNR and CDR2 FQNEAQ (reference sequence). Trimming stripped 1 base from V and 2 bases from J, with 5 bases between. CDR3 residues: CASSLGENYGYTF. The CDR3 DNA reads TGTGCCAGCAGCTTAGGAGAAAACTATGGCTACACCTTC. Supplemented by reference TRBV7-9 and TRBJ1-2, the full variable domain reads DTGVSQNPRHKITKRGQNVTFRCDPISEHNRLYWYRQTLGQGPEFLTYFQNEAQLEKSRLLSDRFSAERPKGSFSTLEIQRTEQGDSAMYLCASSLGENYGYTFGSGTRLTVV.

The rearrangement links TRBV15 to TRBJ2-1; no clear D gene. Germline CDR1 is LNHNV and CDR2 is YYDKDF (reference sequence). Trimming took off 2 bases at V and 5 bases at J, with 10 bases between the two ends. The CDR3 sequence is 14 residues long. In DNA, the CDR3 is TGTGCCACCAGCAGATCCGATAGGGACAATGAGCAGTTCTTC. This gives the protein CATSRSDRDNEQFF. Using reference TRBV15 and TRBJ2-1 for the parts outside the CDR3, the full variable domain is DAMVIQNPRYQVTQFGKPVTLSCSQTLNHNVMYWYQQKSSQAPKLLFHYYDKDFNNEADTPDNFQSRRPNTSFCFLDIRSPGLGDTAMYLCATSRSDRDNEQFFGPGTRLTVL.

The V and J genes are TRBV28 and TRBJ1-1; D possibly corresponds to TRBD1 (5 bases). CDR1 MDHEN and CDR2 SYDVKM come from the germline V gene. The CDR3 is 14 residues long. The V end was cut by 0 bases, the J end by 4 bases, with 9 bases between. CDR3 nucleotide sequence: TGTGCCAGCAGTTTATGGGGGAGGGGCACTGAAGCTTTCTTT. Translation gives CASSLWGRGTEAFF. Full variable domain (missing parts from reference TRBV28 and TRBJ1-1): DVKVTQSSRYLVKRTGEKVFLECVQDMDHENMFWYRQDPGLGLRLIYFSYDVKMKEKGDIPEGYSVSREKKERFSLILESASTNQTSMYLCASSLWGRGTEAFFGQGTRLTVV.

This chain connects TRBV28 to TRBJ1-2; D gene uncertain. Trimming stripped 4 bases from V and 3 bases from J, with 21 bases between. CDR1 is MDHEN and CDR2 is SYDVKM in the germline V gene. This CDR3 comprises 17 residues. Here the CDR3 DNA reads TGTGCCAGCAGTTCAAGCTTTTTAAGACCCACTTACTATGGCTACACCTTC. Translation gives CASSSSFLRPTYYGYTF.

The CDR3 protein is CSVVLAGGKLFF. In nucleotides, the CDR3 is TGCAGCGTTGTACTAGCGGGAGGAAAGCTGTTTTTT. V is TRBV29-1 and J is TRBJ2-2; 12 bases align to TRBD2. Germline CDR1 is SQVTM and CDR2 is ANQGSEA. The CDR3 has 12 residues. V lost 4 bases to trimming and J lost 12 bases; unmatched junction nucleotides: 3.